This entry lists 25 T cell receptor beta chains sequenced from one sample in a study of cytomegalovirus exposure and HLA in healthy donors. Researchers ran the PCR with 60 Vbeta and 13 Jbeta primers. Libraries were prepared by immunoSEQ multiplex PCR; TCRdb keeps only in-frame clonotypes and omits some of them. Of about 160,000 clones in the sample, about 85% were seen once. Sequencing input: PBMCs. Receptors were obtained from a young man in good health and CMV-seropositive.

CDR3 residues: CASSPGASGEQFF. CDR3 sequence (DNA): TGTGCCAGCTCACCAGGGGCTAGCGGGGAGCAGTTCTTC. The chain combines TRBV18 with TRBJ2-1, with 8 bases that match TRBD2. V lost 2 bases to trimming and J lost 10 bases; unmatched junction nucleotides: 4. The CDR3 covers 13 residues. Per the germline V gene, CDR1 is KGHSH and CDR2 is LQKENI.

There are a few counts of this clone. The rearrangement joins TRBV7-2 to TRBJ2-5; 12 bases match TRBD2. The length of the CDR3 is 16 residues. Trimming cost V 4 bases and J 4 bases; bases outside gene matches: 7. CDR1 SGHTA and CDR2 FQGNSA come from the germline V gene. CDR3 residues: CASSSGLAGGRETQYF. The CDR3 DNA sequence: TGTGCCAGCAGCTCGGGTCTAGCGGGGGGGCGAGAGACCCAGTACTTC.

V usage is TRBV5-1 and J usage is TRBJ2-7; a possible D gene is TRBD2 (7 bases). The CDR3 loop spans 15 amino acids. Germline CDR1 is SGHRS and CDR2 is YFSETQ. The germline V and J ends were trimmed by 0 bases and 4 bases, with 14 bases remaining between them. The CDR3 nucleotides read TGCGCCAGCAGCTTGGAGGGTGCGGGGGCATACGAGCAGTACTTC. Translated: CASSLEGAGAYEQYF.

The genes are TRBV9 and TRBJ2-7; a possible D gene is TRBD2 (6 bases). The length of the CDR3 is 15 residues. Germline CDR1 SGDLS, CDR2 YYNGEE. V was shortened by 0 bases and J by 2 bases, with 12 bases between the two germline ends. For the CDR3, the DNA is TGTGCCAGCAGCGTAGCGGCGGGGCCCCCCTACGAGCAGTACTTC. This encodes CASSVAAGPPYEQYF.

The V gene is TRBV29-1, the J gene TRBJ2-3, with TRBD1 identical over 10 bases. Germline loops: CDR1 SQVTM, CDR2 ANQGSEA. The J segment lost 5 bases and the V segment lost 6 bases, leaving 8 bases of the junction unmatched. CDR3 size: 14 residues. The CDR3, as DNA: TGCAGCGTCCTGAGGACAGGGGGGGGAGATACGCAGTATTTT. It encodes CSVLRTGGGDTQYF.

The chain recombines TRBV19 with TRBJ2-5; 12 bases are a match to TRBD1. This CDR3 comprises 16 residues. The V and J ends lost 0 bases and 9 bases, in that order; junction bases with no gene match: 8. Germline assignment: CDR1 LNHDA and CDR2 SQIVND (reference sequence). The CDR3 DNA reads TGTGCCAGTAGTATAGATCCGGGACAGGGGGCCACGGCCCAGTACTTC. It yields the protein CASSIDPGQGATAQYF.

This sequence joins TRBV6-1 and TRBJ2-7, with 7 nucleotides matching TRBD2. V shed 11 bases and J 4 bases; nucleotides not matched to a gene: 8. Germline-derived CDR1 and CDR2 are MNHNS and SASEGT. The CDR3 runs 12 residues. The CDR3 sequence is CACGGRTYEQYF. The CDR3, as DNA: TGTGCCTGTGGCGGGAGAACTTACGAGCAGTACTTC.

J is TRBJ1-3 and V is TRBV6-6; no clear D gene. Germline V gene lookup returns CDR1 MNHNY and CDR2 SVGAGI (reference sequence). With 5 bases removed from V and 0 bases from J, the gap between germline ends came to 11 bases. CDR3 size: 15 residues. As DNA, the CDR3 is TGTGCCAGCAGTCCCCTCGGGTACTCTGGAAACACCATATATTTT. Protein sequence: CASSPLGYSGNTIYF.

The chain joins TRBV2 to TRBJ2-3; 9 bases line up with TRBD1. Germline V gene lookup returns CDR1 SNHLY and CDR2 FYNNEI. The CDR3 length is 13 residues. J gave up 3 bases and V 7 bases, and 2 bases lay outside the gene matches. This chain's CDR3 is CASNGQGTDTQYF. The CDR3 coding sequence is TGTGCCAGCAACGGACAGGGGACAGATACGCAGTATTTT.

The chain couples TRBV5-1 to TRBJ2-7, with D possibly being TRBD1 (5 bases). The germline CDR1 and CDR2 sequences are SGHRS and YFSETQ. The CDR3 length is 14 residues. The V end was cut by 4 bases, the J end by 5 bases, with 16 bases between. DNA for the CDR3: TGCGCCAGCAGCCCGGTAGGGGTAACAAACGAGCAGTACTTC. This gives the protein CASSPVGVTNEQYF.

The gene calls are TRBV12-5 and TRBJ2-2; a possible D gene is TRBD2 (6 bases). Between the trimmed V and J ends, which lost 1 base and 6 bases, there was a span of 15 bases. Germline values: CDR1 LGHNT, CDR2 FRNRAP. The CDR3 spans 16 residues. The CDR3 nucleotides are TGTGCTAGTGGTTTGGGCCCCCGCGGGGCGGCCGGGGAGCTGTTTTTT. Protein product: CASGLGPRGAAGELFF.

The chain is built from TRBV7-3 and TRBJ2-1; 8 bases fit TRBD2. Trimming removed 2 bases from V and 5 bases from J; junction bases left unmatched: 11. CDR1 and CDR2 (germline): SGHTA, FQGTGA. The CDR3 has 17 amino acids. Here the CDR3 reads CASSLDGGGPQNNEQFF. CDR3 nucleotides: TGTGCCAGCAGCTTAGATGGCGGGGGGCCCCAAAACAATGAGCAGTTCTTC.

This chain connects TRBV19 to TRBJ2-3, with D tentatively TRBD2 (6 bases). V gave up 3 bases and J gave up 0 bases, with 16 bases separating them. This CDR3 is 17 amino acids long. Germline CDR1 is LNHDA and CDR2 is SQIVND (reference sequence). Here the CDR3 reads CASSISGAFSSTDTQYF. CDR3 DNA: TGTGCCAGTAGTATTAGCGGCGCTTTTTCTAGCACAGATACGCAGTATTTT.

This clone was detected only a few times. The V and J genes are TRBV2 and TRBJ1-1, with unresolved D. This CDR3 spans 13 amino acids. V lost 7 bases and J 0 bases, leaving 9 bases between the germline ends. Germline V gives CDR1 SNHLY, CDR2 FYNNEI. This CDR3 is CASTQHMNTEAFF. The CDR3 DNA is TGTGCCAGCACCCAACATATGAACACTGAAGCTTTCTTT.

V is TRBV27 and J is TRBJ1-6, with D unclear. CDR3 length: 14 residues. Trimming cost V 2 bases and J 10 bases, with 12 bases left between them. Germline loops: CDR1 MNHEY, CDR2 SMNVEV (reference sequence). The CDR3 loop is CASSLDGARSPLHF. The CDR3 DNA reads TGTGCCAGCAGTTTAGACGGCGCGCGGTCACCCCTCCACTTT.

This chain links TRBV7-9 with TRBJ2-7, with 7 nucleotides matching TRBD1. The V and J ends lost 4 bases and 5 bases, in that order; junction bases with no gene match: 5. The CDR3 spans 13 residues. Germline assignment: CDR1 SEHNR and CDR2 FQNEAQ (reference sequence). CDR3 nucleotide sequence: TGTGCCAGCAGCTCGACAGGGTTCCACGAGCAGTACTTC. Protein: CASSSTGFHEQYF.

The genes are TRBV18 and TRBJ2-1, with 7 nucleotides matching TRBD1. Germline V gene data show CDR1 as KGHSH and CDR2 as LQKENI. The V and J ends lost 9 bases and 8 bases, in that order; junction bases with no gene match: 13. CDR3 size: 14 residues. The DNA of the CDR3 is TGTGCCAGTCGAGACAGGGATGATTTCCATGAGCAGTTCTTC. Translated, it gives CASRDRDDFHEQFF.

Concerning this clone itself: This CDR3 is also generated by other DNA sequences in the sample. V and J are TRBV5-1 and TRBJ2-5; tentatively, D is TRBD1 (7 bases). The V gene's germline CDR1 is SGHRS and CDR2 YFSETQ. The CDR3 sequence is 14 residues long. V dropped 0 bases and J dropped 4 bases, with 10 bases sitting between them. The chain's CDR3 is CASSLGQGGETQYF. DNA for the CDR3: TGCGCCAGCAGCTTGGGGCAGGGGGGAGAGACCCAGTACTTC.

The CDR3 region is CASSLGRAGGSSYNEQFF. CDR3 in DNA: TGTGCCAGCAGCTTAGGTCGAGCGGGGGGTAGCTCCTACAATGAGCAGTTCTTC. The chain recombines TRBV7-9 with TRBJ2-1, with 9 bases that match TRBD2. V was pared by 1 base and J by 0 bases, with 7 bases of the junction left unmatched. The CDR3 runs to 18 residues. Germline CDR1 and CDR2: SEHNR and FQNEAQ (reference sequence).

The V gene is TRBV18, the J gene TRBJ1-4; TRBD1 aligns across 11 bases. The CDR3 spans 17 residues. The junction had 9 bases not matched to a gene; V was cut back by 6 bases and J by 3 bases. Per the germline V gene, CDR1 is KGHSH and CDR2 is LQKENI. The CDR3 DNA reads as TGTGCCAGCTCTCAAGGACAGGGGGCGCGCCCTAATGAAAAACTGTTTTTT. This translates into CASSQGQGARPNEKLFF.

The rearrangement joins TRBV7-9 to TRBJ1-1; a weak D match, TRBD1 (5 bases). Trimming removed 1 base at V and 1 base at J, with 7 bases between. Germline CDR1 SEHNR, CDR2 FQNEAQ (reference sequence). The CDR3 is 14 amino acids. Written as DNA, the CDR3 is TGTGCCAGCAGCTTAGGACAGACGAACACTGAAGCTTTCTTT. Protein sequence: CASSLGQTNTEAFF.

The chain combines TRBV5-5 with TRBJ2-3, with 8 bases identical to TRBD1. V gave up 2 bases and J gave up 2 bases; unmatched junction bases: 4. CDR1 and CDR2 (germline): SGHKS, YYEKEE (reference sequence). The CDR3 has 15 residues. The CDR3 DNA sequence: TGTGCCAGCAGCTTTTGGGGACAGGTCACAGATACGCAGTATTTT. It yields the protein CASSFWGQVTDTQYF.

V is TRBV7-9 and J is TRBJ2-5, with 8 bases fitting TRBD1. V dropped 2 bases and J dropped 5; count of bases not matched to a gene: 7. Germline CDR1 and CDR2: SEHNR and FQNEAQ (reference sequence). The CDR3 loop spans 15 amino acids. CDR3 region: CASSLRTGLGETQYF. As DNA, the CDR3 is TGTGCCAGCAGCTTACGGACAGGGTTGGGGGAGACCCAGTACTTC. The whole variable domain, filled in from reference TRBV7-9 and TRBJ2-5, reads DTGVSQNPRHKITKRGQNVTFRCDPISEHNRLYWYRQTLGQGPEFLTYFQNEAQLEKSRLLSDRFSAERPKGSFSTLEIQRTEQGDSAMYLCASSLRTGLGETQYFGPGTRLLVL.

The rearrangement links TRBV19 to TRBJ1-5, with 9 positions matching TRBD1. Looked up from germline, CDR1 is LNHDA and CDR2 is SQIVND (reference sequence). This CDR3 contains 14 residues. The junction had 10 bases not matched to a gene; V was cut back by 10 bases and J by 6 bases. CDR3: CAISGTGLSQPQHF. CDR3 DNA sequence: TGTGCCATTTCCGGGACAGGGCTTAGTCAGCCCCAGCATTTT.

This rearrangement joins TRBV4-2 to TRBJ2-1; TRBD1 might be the D (6 bases). Germline V gives CDR1 LGHNA, CDR2 YNFKEQ. Deletions cut 0 bases from V and 1 base from J, with 13 bases between. The length of the CDR3 is 17 residues. This CDR3 is CASSQDDGGLSYNEQFF. DNA of the CDR3: TGTGCCAGCAGCCAAGATGATGGGGGCCTATCCTACAATGAGCAGTTCTTC.